One T cell receptor (beta chain) is described in this entry. Next came a second PCR, run for about 7 to 12 cycles, which used a sample-barcoded 5' primer along with a J-beta primer mix. Every cDNA molecule carried a tag from a template-switch adaptor bearing 12 random nucleotides. One entry per CDR3 protein results from TCRdb running MiXCR on the 5' RACE reads. The sample has under 2 million distinct CDR3 sequences; around 35% are singletons. Each sample yielded at least 6 micrograms of PBMC total RNA. This entry is derived from a study of blood T cells in healthy people across ages. CDR1 SGHDT and CDR2 YYEEEE come from the germline V gene. V dropped 0 bases and J dropped 1; count of bases not matched to a gene: 5. The CDR3 spans 16 residues.

The sequence derives from a woman in her twenties or thirties in good health. The source material was blood. The chain is built from TRBV5-6 and TRBJ1-2; TRBD1 aligns across 8 bases. CDR3 sequence reads: CASSLDRGNINYGYTF. The CDR3 bases are TGTGCCAGCAGCTTGGACAGGGGGAACATTAACTATGGCTACACCTTC.